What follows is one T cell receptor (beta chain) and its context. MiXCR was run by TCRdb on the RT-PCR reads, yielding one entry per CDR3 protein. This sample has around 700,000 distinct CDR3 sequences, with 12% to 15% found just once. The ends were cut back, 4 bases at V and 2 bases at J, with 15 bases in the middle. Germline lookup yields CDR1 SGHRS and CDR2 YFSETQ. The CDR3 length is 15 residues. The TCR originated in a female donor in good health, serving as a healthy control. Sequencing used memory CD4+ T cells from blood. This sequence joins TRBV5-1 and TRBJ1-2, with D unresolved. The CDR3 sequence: CASSLWTAENYGYTF. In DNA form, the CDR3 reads TGCGCCAGCAGCCTATGGACGGCGGAGAACTATGGCTACACCTTC.